Each of the 10 T cell receptor beta chains below was sequenced from the same sample in a study of PD-L1 blockade in urothelial cancer. The repertoire was sequenced with immunoSEQ multiplex PCR; TCRdb's copy has only in-frame clones and lacks some. The table includes tens of thousands of clones, around 85% detected once. Time point given: pretreatment peripheral blood. Material: PBMCs, obtained around atezolizumab (anti-PD-L1) treatment. The receptors stem from a man aged 55 to 70 with urothelial cancer.

The rearrangement links TRBV5-1 to TRBJ2-1, with D maybe TRBD2 (5 bases). Trimming cost V 0 bases and J 9 bases, with 7 bases left between them. The CDR3 has 12 residues. Germline values: CDR1 SGHRS, CDR2 YFSETQ. DNA of the CDR3: TGCGCCAGCAGCTTGGGGACTCCTGAGCAGTTCTTC. Encoded protein: CASSLGTPEQFF.

The genes are TRBV4-3 and TRBJ1-3, with 7 bases lining up with TRBD1. CDR3 length: 16 amino acids. The junction had 5 bases not matched to a gene; V was cut back by 3 bases and J by 0 bases. Germline-derived CDR1 and CDR2 are LGHNA and YSLEER. The CDR3 here is CASSQGQPLSGNTIYF. Written as DNA, the CDR3 is TGCGCCAGCAGCCAGGGACAGCCCCTCTCTGGAAACACCATATATTTT.

This chain joins TRBV7-9 and TRBJ1-1, with a weak D call TRBD1 (5 bases). Trimming removed 2 bases from V and 4 bases from J, with 14 bases in between. The CDR3 contains 15 residues. Germline V lookup: CDR1 SEHNR, CDR2 FQNEAQ (reference sequence). The CDR3 sequence: CASSLTGGYGTEAFF. The CDR3 DNA reads TGTGCCAGCAGCTTAACGGGGGGGTACGGCACTGAAGCTTTCTTT.

The rearrangement links TRBV5-4 to TRBJ2-3; TRBD2 is a possible D gene (6 bases). Germline V lookup: CDR1 SGHNT, CDR2 YYREEE (reference sequence). The CDR3 length is 14 residues. Between the trimmed V and J ends, which lost 1 base and 5 bases, there was a span of 11 bases. In DNA, the CDR3 is TGTGCCAGCAGCTTGAAAGCGGGTCGAGATACGCAGTATTTT. It encodes CASSLKAGRDTQYF.

This clone was detected only once. The chain combines TRBV12-5 with TRBJ2-1; 10 bases fit TRBD1. In germline, CDR1 is LGHNT, CDR2 FRNRAP. This CDR3 has 15 amino acids. J was trimmed by 6 bases and V by 1 base; bases with no gene match: 3. This CDR3 is CASGLERTGGNEQFF. The CDR3 DNA is TGTGCTAGTGGTTTGGAAAGGACAGGGGGCAATGAGCAGTTCTTC.

The chain joins TRBV29-1 to TRBJ2-2; D remains ambiguous. Per germline, CDR1 SQVTM and CDR2 ANQGSEA. V was pared by 4 bases and J by 6 bases, with 15 bases between. This CDR3 has 14 residues. Here the CDR3 reads CSVGLVTSPGELFF. The CDR3 nucleotides are TGCAGCGTTGGGTTGGTTACATCACCCGGGGAGCTGTTTTTT.

The chain is built from TRBV7-2 and TRBJ2-7; 7 bases are a match to TRBD1. Germline V CDR1 and CDR2: SGHTA, FQGNSA. The CDR3 runs to 13 residues. V shed 4 bases, J shed 5 bases, and the junction held 5 bases outside the gene matches. The CDR3 protein is CASSSGTENEQYF. For the CDR3, the DNA is TGTGCCAGCAGCTCCGGGACAGAAAACGAGCAGTACTTC. The full variable domain, in which reference TRBV7-2 and TRBJ2-7 provide the parts outside the CDR3, is GAGVSQSPSNKVTEKGKDVELRCDPISGHTALYWYRQSLGQGLEFLIYFQGNSAPDKSGLPSDRFSAERTGGSVSTLTIQRTQQEDSAVYLCASSSGTENEQYFGPGTRLTVT.

This chain uses TRBV11-3 with TRBJ1-2; tentatively, D is TRBD1 (6 bases). With 5 bases removed from V and 10 bases from J, the gap between germline ends came to 11 bases. Germline V gene data show CDR1 as SGHNT and CDR2 as YENEEA. The CDR3 loop spans 11 amino acids. The CDR3, as DNA: TGTGCCAGCAGCCTCAACAGGGACTACACCTTC. It is translated as CASSLNRDYTF.

The V gene is TRBV6-5, the J gene TRBJ1-1; 7 positions match TRBD1. The CDR3 loop spans 13 amino acids. Germline loops: CDR1 MNHEY, CDR2 SVGAGI. V lost 6 bases, J lost 3 bases, and 4 bases stayed unmatched. The CDR3 loop reads CASSQGQHTEAFF. DNA for the CDR3: TGTGCCAGCAGCCAGGGACAGCACACTGAAGCTTTCTTT.

V usage is TRBV7-8 and J usage is TRBJ2-5; D is ambiguous. The V end lost 1 base, the J end lost 1 base, and 19 bases lay between the germline ends. The CDR3 extends over 18 amino acids. Germline-derived CDR1 and CDR2 are SGHVS and FQNEAQ. CDR3 DNA: TGTGCCAGCAGCTTAGTCACCTTTAGAGCACCCTTCCAAGAGACCCAGTACTTC. It yields the protein CASSLVTFRAPFQETQYF. Using reference TRBV7-8 and TRBJ2-5 for the parts outside the CDR3, the full variable domain is GAGVSQSPRYKVAKRGQDVALRCDPISGHVSLFWYQQALGQGPEFLTYFQNEAQLDKSGLPSDRFFAERPEGSVSTLKIQRTQQEDSAVYLCASSLVTFRAPFQETQYFGPGTRLLVL.